This T cell receptor (beta chain) was retrieved from a study of shared clonotypes between healthy human individuals. The CDR3 covers 13 residues. Trimming took 6 bases from V and 5 from J, leaving 11 bases between them. Germline CDR1 reads MDHEN; CDR2 reads SYDVKM. Profiled with immunoSEQ multiplex PCR; TCRdb holds only in-frame clones, not every one. Among about 2.4 million clones, roughly 93% were seen once, and the ten largest hold roughly 0.36%. The rearrangement links TRBV28 to TRBJ1-5; D unclear. The material sequenced was naive CD4+ T cells from PBMCs. Regarding subset: CD45RA+ positively selected. This receptor was identified in a man aged 18 to 30 in good health. Some clones in this sample may be carry-over from other donors' samples. The CDR3 here is CASSLTPDQPQHF. CDR3 in DNA: TGTGCCAGCAGCCTAACCCCGGATCAGCCCCAGCATTTT.